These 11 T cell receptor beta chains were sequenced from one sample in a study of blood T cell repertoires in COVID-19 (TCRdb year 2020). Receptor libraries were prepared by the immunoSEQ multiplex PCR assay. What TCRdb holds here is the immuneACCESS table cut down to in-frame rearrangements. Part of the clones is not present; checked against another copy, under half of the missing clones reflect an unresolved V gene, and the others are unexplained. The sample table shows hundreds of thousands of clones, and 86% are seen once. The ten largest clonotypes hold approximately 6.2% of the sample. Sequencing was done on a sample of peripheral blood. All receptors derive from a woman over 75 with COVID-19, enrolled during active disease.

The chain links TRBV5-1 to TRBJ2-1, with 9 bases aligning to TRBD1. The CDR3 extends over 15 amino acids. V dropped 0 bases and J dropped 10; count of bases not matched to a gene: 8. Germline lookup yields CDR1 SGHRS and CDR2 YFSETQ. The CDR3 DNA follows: TGCGCCAGCAGCTTGGGAGGGACAGGGCTCAAGGAGCAGTTCTTC. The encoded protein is CASSLGGTGLKEQFF.

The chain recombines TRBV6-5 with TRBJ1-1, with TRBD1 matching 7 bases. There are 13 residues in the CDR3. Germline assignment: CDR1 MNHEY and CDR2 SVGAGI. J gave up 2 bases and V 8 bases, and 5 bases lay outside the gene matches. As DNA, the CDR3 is TGTGCCAGCGGACAGGAGAGAAACACTGAAGCTTTCTTT. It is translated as CASGQERNTEAFF.

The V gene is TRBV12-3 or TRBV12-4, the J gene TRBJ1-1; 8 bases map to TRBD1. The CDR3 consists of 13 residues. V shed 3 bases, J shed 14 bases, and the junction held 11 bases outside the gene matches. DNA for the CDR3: TGTGCCAGCAGTTTCACGACAGGGGTCCTTGGGTTCTTT. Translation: CASSFTTGVLGFF.

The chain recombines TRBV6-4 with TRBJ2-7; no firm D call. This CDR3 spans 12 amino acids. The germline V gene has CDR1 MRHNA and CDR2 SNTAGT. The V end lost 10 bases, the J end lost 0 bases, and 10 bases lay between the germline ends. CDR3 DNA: TGTGCCAACTCGACATACTCCTACGAGCAGTACTTC. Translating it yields CANSTYSYEQYF.

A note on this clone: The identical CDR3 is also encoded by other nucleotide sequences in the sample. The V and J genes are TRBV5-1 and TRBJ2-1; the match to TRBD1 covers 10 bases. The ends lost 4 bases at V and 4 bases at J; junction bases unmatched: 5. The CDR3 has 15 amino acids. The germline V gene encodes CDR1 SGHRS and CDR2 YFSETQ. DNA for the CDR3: TGCGCCAGCAGCCCGGGACAGGGGTCGTACAATGAGCAGTTCTTC. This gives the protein CASSPGQGSYNEQFF.

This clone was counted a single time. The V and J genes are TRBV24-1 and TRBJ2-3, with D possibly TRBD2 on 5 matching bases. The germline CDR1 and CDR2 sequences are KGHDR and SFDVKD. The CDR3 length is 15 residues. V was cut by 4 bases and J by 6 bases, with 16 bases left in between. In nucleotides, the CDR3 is TGTGCCACCAGTGAGCCTAGCCTCCAAGGGGATACGCAGTATTTT. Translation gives CATSEPSLQGDTQYF.

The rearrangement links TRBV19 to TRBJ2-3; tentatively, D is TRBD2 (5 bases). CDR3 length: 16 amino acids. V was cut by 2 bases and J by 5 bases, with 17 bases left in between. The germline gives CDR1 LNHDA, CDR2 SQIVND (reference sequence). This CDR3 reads CASSIQGSAGKDTQYF. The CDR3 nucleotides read TGTGCCAGTAGTATACAAGGGTCTGCCGGGAAAGATACGCAGTATTTT.

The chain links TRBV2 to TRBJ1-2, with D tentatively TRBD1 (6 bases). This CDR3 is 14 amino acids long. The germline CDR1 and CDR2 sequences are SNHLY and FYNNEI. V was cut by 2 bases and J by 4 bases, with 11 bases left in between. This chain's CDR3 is CASSEIGGTYGYTF. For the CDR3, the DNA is TGTGCCAGCAGTGAAATTGGGGGCACCTATGGCTACACCTTC.

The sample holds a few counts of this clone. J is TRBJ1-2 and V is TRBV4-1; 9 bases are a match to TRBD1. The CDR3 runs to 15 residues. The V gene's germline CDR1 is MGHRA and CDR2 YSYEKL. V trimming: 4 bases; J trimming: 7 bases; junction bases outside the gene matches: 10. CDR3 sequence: CASSPLGQGAGGYTF. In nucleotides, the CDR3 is TGCGCCAGCAGCCCCTTGGGACAGGGAGCCGGTGGCTACACCTTC.

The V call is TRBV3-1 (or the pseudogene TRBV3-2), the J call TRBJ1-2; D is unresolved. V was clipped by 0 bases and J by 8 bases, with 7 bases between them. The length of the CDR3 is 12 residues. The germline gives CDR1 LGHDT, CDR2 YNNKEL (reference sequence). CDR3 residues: CASSQDNLGYTF. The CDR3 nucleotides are TGTGCCAGCAGCCAAGATAATTTGGGCTACACCTTC.

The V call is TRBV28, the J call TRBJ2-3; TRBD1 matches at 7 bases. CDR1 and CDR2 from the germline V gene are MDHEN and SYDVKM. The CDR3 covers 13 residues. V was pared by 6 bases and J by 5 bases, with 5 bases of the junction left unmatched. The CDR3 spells CASRGTGVDTQYF. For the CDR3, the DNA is TGTGCCAGCAGGGGAACAGGGGTAGATACGCAGTATTTT.